These 17 T cell receptor beta chains originate from one sample sequenced in a study of cytomegalovirus exposure and HLA in healthy donors (dated by TCRdb to the late 2010s). Libraries were constructed by the immunoSEQ multiplex PCR assay. For the multiplex PCR, a mixture combining 60 forward primers for TCR Vbeta segments and 13 reverse primers for TCR Jbeta segments was used. The table comes from immuneACCESS by way of TCRdb, which keeps in-frame sequences with V and J called. Part of the clones is missing from these tables; in studies checked, under half for an unresolved V gene and the rest for unknown reasons. The sample profile shows about 210,000 clones; 75% to 80% of them were found once. The ten largest make up less than 2% of the sample. Sequenced material: PBMCs. Receptor source: a male donor in good health and CMV-seronegative.

This clone has only a few counts. The chain carries TRBV25-1 and TRBJ2-7, with D hard to call. This CDR3 is built from 12 residues. The V and J ends lost 5 bases and 1 base respectively, with 6 bases between them. CDR1 and CDR2 (germline): MGHDK, SYGVNS. Here the CDR3 reads CASSSVSYEQYF. As DNA, the CDR3 is TGTGCCAGCAGTTCTGTTTCCTACGAGCAGTACTTC.

The gene calls are TRBV6-6 and TRBJ2-7, with D hard to call. Germline assignment: CDR1 MNHNY and CDR2 SVGAGI (reference sequence). V was pared by 3 bases and J by 6 bases, with 6 bases between. This CDR3 has 11 residues. CDR3 region: CASSYGREQYF. The CDR3 DNA sequence: TGTGCCAGCAGTTATGGGCGCGAGCAGTACTTC.

The chain recombines TRBV5-8 with TRBJ1-1; possible D gene TRBD1, 6 bases. The CDR3 extends over 16 amino acids. From germline, CDR1 is SGHTS and CDR2 YDEGEE. V dropped 0 bases and J dropped 7 bases, with 19 bases sitting between them. The CDR3: CASSLAPPGRGVEAFF. Here the CDR3 DNA reads TGTGCCAGCAGCTTGGCTCCCCCGGGGAGGGGGGTTGAAGCTTTCTTT.

The gene calls are TRBV6-4 and TRBJ2-1; 8 nucleotides agree with TRBD2. The CDR3 is made up of 16 amino acids. Germline trimming cut 4 bases from V and 3 bases from J; bases unmatched to any gene: 8. Germline values: CDR1 MRHNA, CDR2 SNTAGT. The DNA for the CDR3 is TGTGCCAGCAGTGCATCCGGGACTAGGGTCTACAATGAGCAGTTCTTC. Its translation: CASSASGTRVYNEQFF.

The chain is built from TRBV7-2 and TRBJ1-2, with 7 bases matching TRBD1. CDR3 length: 13 amino acids. CDR1 and CDR2 from the germline V gene are SGHTA and FQGNSA. V lost 5 bases, J lost 13 bases, and 13 bases stayed unmatched. CDR3 loop: CASSEVKDRFFTF. In DNA, the CDR3 is TGTGCCAGCAGCGAGGTGAAGGACAGGTTTTTCACCTTC.

The J gene is TRBJ2-3, the V gene TRBV5-1; 7 positions agree with TRBD2. Germline CDR1 reads SGHRS; CDR2 reads YFSETQ. V lost 3 bases to trimming and J lost 4 bases; unmatched junction nucleotides: 2. This CDR3 region has 13 residues. CDR3 sequence: CASSSRGADTQYF. CDR3 in DNA: TGCGCCAGCAGCTCCCGGGGGGCAGATACGCAGTATTTT.

The chain combines TRBV18 with TRBJ2-7; TRBD1 matches 7 bases. The germline gives CDR1 KGHSH, CDR2 LQKENI. Unmatched junction bases numbered 12, after V lost 10 bases and J lost 0 bases. The CDR3 has 15 amino acids. CDR3: CATVTGEKSSYEQYF. DNA for the CDR3: TGTGCCACCGTAACAGGGGAAAAGAGCTCCTACGAGCAGTACTTC. Full variable domain (outside the CDR3, taken from reference TRBV18 and TRBJ2-7): NAGVMQNPRHLVRRRGQEARLRCSPMKGHSHVYWYRQLPEEGLKFMVYLQKENIIDESGMPKERFSAEFPKEGPSILRIQQVVRGDSAAYFCATVTGEKSSYEQYFGPGTRLTVT.

The chain is built from TRBV5-6 and TRBJ1-1; a possible D gene is TRBD1 (5 bases). The CDR3 is 14 residues long. Germline CDR1 and CDR2: SGHDT and YYEEEE. V dropped 5 bases and J dropped 0 bases, with 11 bases sitting between them. This CDR3 reads CASRTDSLNTEAFF. CDR3 DNA: TGTGCCAGCAGGACCGACAGTCTGAACACTGAAGCTTTCTTT.

The V gene is TRBV18, the J gene TRBJ2-2; 7 bases agree with TRBD1. The CDR3 runs to 15 residues. J lost 5 bases, V lost 1 base, and 4 bases had no gene match. Per germline, CDR1 KGHSH and CDR2 LQKENI. This CDR3 reads CASSPQGARTGELFF. The CDR3 region has the DNA TGTGCCAGCTCACCACAGGGGGCGCGAACCGGGGAGCTGTTTTTT.

This clone was recorded only once. This chain connects TRBV30 to TRBJ2-1; D may be TRBD2 (6 bases). Germline lookup yields CDR1 GTSNPN and CDR2 SVGIG (reference sequence). The ends were cut back, 5 bases at V and 3 bases at J, with 11 bases in the middle. The CDR3 runs 13 residues. CDR3 in amino acids: CAWVRLDYNEQFF. The CDR3 coding sequence is TGTGCCTGGGTTAGACTAGACTACAATGAGCAGTTCTTC.

V is TRBV5-4 and J is TRBJ2-4; TRBD1 matches at 8 bases. CDR3 size: 15 residues. The V segment lost 3 bases and the J segment 1 base; nucleotides outside the gene matches: 3. Germline-derived CDR1 and CDR2 are SGHNT and YYREEE (reference sequence). CDR3 sequence reads: CASSSQGEAKNIQYF. The CDR3 DNA sequence: TGTGCCAGCAGCTCACAGGGGGAGGCCAAAAACATTCAGTACTTC.

The chain has TRBV30 and TRBJ2-5, with D possibly TRBD2 on 5 matching bases. The length of the CDR3 is 13 residues. Germline lookup yields CDR1 GTSNPN and CDR2 SVGIG (reference sequence). The V end lost 0 bases, the J end lost 5 bases, and 10 bases lay between the germline ends. CDR3: CAWSVQTGETQYF. The CDR3, as DNA: TGTGCCTGGAGTGTACAGACGGGGGAGACCCAGTACTTC.

This clone was found once. The V gene is TRBV28, the J gene TRBJ1-1; tentatively, D is TRBD1 (5 bases). Germline V CDR1 and CDR2: MDHEN, SYDVKM. Trimming cost V 6 bases and J 2 bases, with 10 bases left between them. The CDR3 is made up of 13 amino acids. CDR3 coding DNA: TGTGCCAGCAGCCTAGGACATAACACTGAAGCTTTCTTT. Translated, it gives CASSLGHNTEAFF.

This chain uses TRBV23-1 with TRBJ2-7, with 11 positions matching TRBD1. TRBV23-1 is flagged as an ORF with uncertain function. The CDR3 runs to 15 residues. J gave up 2 bases and V 3 bases, and 3 bases lay outside the gene matches. CDR3 protein: CASSHWGQGAYEQYF. CDR3 DNA sequence: TGCGCCAGCAGTCATTGGGGACAGGGGGCCTACGAGCAGTACTTC.

This clone was recorded a few times. This chain joins TRBV7-2 and TRBJ1-1, with 9 bases that match TRBD1. V lost 2 bases to trimming and J lost 7 bases; unmatched junction nucleotides: 5. Germline CDR1 and CDR2: SGHTA and FQGNSA. This CDR3 is built from 14 residues. CDR3: CASSLSPTGGEAFF. The CDR3 coding sequence is TGTGCCAGCAGCTTAAGTCCGACAGGGGGTGAAGCTTTCTTT.

V usage is TRBV19 and J usage is TRBJ1-5, with 11 positions matching TRBD1. Germline trimming cut 6 bases from V and 7 bases from J; bases unmatched to any gene: 8. This CDR3 has 15 residues. Germline-derived CDR1 and CDR2 are LNHDA and SQIVND (reference sequence). The CDR3 loop is CASSTGTGGSQPQHF. The CDR3 DNA reads as TGTGCCAGTAGCACCGGGACAGGGGGAAGCCAGCCCCAGCATTTT.

The count of this clone is one. The CDR3 reads CASSQAHNQPQHF. The CDR3 DNA reads TGTGCCAGCTCCCAGGCTCACAATCAGCCCCAGCATTTT. The J gene is TRBJ1-5, the V gene TRBV7-2; D is unclear. The CDR3 totals 13 residues. V was cut by 8 bases and J by 3 bases, with 11 bases left in between. Germline-derived CDR1 and CDR2 are SGHTA and FQGNSA. Full variable domain (rest looked up from reference TRBV7-2 and TRBJ1-5): GAGVSQSPSNKVTEKGKDVELRCDPISGHTALYWYRQSLGQGLEFLIYFQGNSAPDKSGLPSDRFSAERTGGSVSTLTIQRTQQEDSAVYLCASSQAHNQPQHFGDGTRLSIL.